These 15 T cell receptor beta chains share one sample of origin, sequenced in a study of blood T cell repertoires in COVID-19. TCRdb keeps only in-frame clones here, not all; method: immunoSEQ multiplex PCR. The sample shows fewer than 15,000 clones, around 94% of them seen only once. What was sequenced was peripheral blood. Every receptor here comes from a human donor with active COVID-19. The donor label of this sample is uncertain.

The chain combines TRBV12-3 or TRBV12-4 with TRBJ1-6; unclear D gene. The CDR3 totals 13 residues. Between the trimmed V and J ends, which lost 6 bases and 8 bases, there was a span of 11 bases. CDR3 loop: CASSAYSDSPLHF. The CDR3 DNA follows: TGTGCCAGCAGCGCCTACAGTGATTCACCCCTCCACTTT.

This rearrangement joins TRBV9 to TRBJ1-2; D is unclear. V lost 0 bases and J 8 bases, leaving 11 bases between the germline ends. Per germline, CDR1 SGDLS and CDR2 YYNGEE. The CDR3 spans 13 residues. In nucleotides, the CDR3 is TGTGCCAGCAGCGTAGTGGCAGGAAGGGGCTACACCTTC. Translating gives CASSVVAGRGYTF. The full variable domain, rest sourced from reference TRBV9 and TRBJ1-2, is DSGVTQTPKHLITATGQRVTLRCSPRSGDLSVYWYQQSLDQGLQFLIQYYNGEERAKGNILERFSAQQFPDLHSELNLSSLELGDSALYFCASSVVAGRGYTFGSGTRLTVV.

The chain recombines TRBV19 with TRBJ1-5; 8 bases line up with TRBD1. This CDR3 is built from 17 residues. V dropped 5 bases and J dropped 3; count of bases not matched to a gene: 12. The germline V gene has CDR1 LNHDA and CDR2 SQIVND (reference sequence). CDR3 coding DNA: TGTGCCAGTAGTCCTCTTCCAAGACAGGGGATCAATCAGCCCCAGCATTTT. Translation: CASSPLPRQGINQPQHF. The full variable domain, in which reference TRBV19 and TRBJ1-5 provide the parts outside the CDR3, is DGGITQSPKYLFRKEGQNVTLSCEQNLNHDAMYWYRQDPGQGLRLIYYSQIVNDFQKGDIAEGYSVSREKKESFPLTVTSAQKNPTAFYLCASSPLPRQGINQPQHFGDGTRLSIL.

This chain joins TRBV5-1 and TRBJ2-7; D perhaps matches TRBD2 (6 bases). Trimming took 2 bases from V and 4 from J, leaving 16 bases between them. CDR3 length equals 15 residues. Germline values: CDR1 SGHRS, CDR2 YFSETQ. CDR3 nucleotide sequence: TGCGCCAGCAGCTTTGAGACAGTAGGGAGGTACGAGCAGTACTTC. It specifies CASSFETVGRYEQYF.

This chain connects TRBV24-1 to TRBJ1-5; D gene ambiguous. There are 14 residues in the CDR3. Deletions cut 1 base from V and 5 bases from J, with 8 bases between. Germline V gives CDR1 KGHDR, CDR2 SFDVKD. The CDR3: CATSDLGSDQPQHF. CDR3 sequence (DNA): TGTGCCACCAGTGATTTAGGGAGTGATCAGCCCCAGCATTTT.

This sequence joins TRBV27 and TRBJ2-1; 9 bases agree with TRBD2. This CDR3 is built from 16 residues. The V segment lost 3 bases and the J segment 4 bases; nucleotides outside the gene matches: 7. Looked up from germline, CDR1 is MNHEY and CDR2 is SMNVEV (reference sequence). CDR3 bases: TGTGCCAGCAGTTTTAATAGCGGGGGCCCGTACAATGAGCAGTTCTTC. Residues: CASSFNSGGPYNEQFF.

This rearrangement joins TRBV10-2 to TRBJ1-1; no firm D call. This CDR3 comprises 14 residues. CDR1 and CDR2 from the germline V gene are WSHSY and SAAADI. V dropped 5 bases and J dropped 0 bases, with 10 bases sitting between them. The CDR3: CASSQQDMNTEAFF. The CDR3 nucleotides read TGCGCCAGCAGTCAACAAGACATGAACACTGAAGCTTTCTTT.

The chain joins TRBV7-2 to TRBJ2-3, with 7 bases identical to TRBD2. Germline assignment: CDR1 SGHTA and CDR2 FQGNSA. V lost 1 base, J lost 0 bases, and 7 bases stayed unmatched. This CDR3 contains 17 residues. The CDR3 spells CASSLVSAGLSTDTQYF. As DNA, the CDR3 is TGTGCCAGCAGCTTAGTTTCAGCGGGGCTTAGCACAGATACGCAGTATTTT.

V usage is TRBV20-1 and J usage is TRBJ2-7; D gene uncertain. CDR1 is DFQATT and CDR2 is SNEGSKA in the germline V gene (reference sequence). Trimming left V 3 bases short and J 0 bases short, with 15 bases between. This CDR3 spans 15 amino acids. This chain's CDR3 is CSASLTNPSSYEQYF. The CDR3 nucleotides are TGCAGTGCTAGTTTAACGAATCCTAGCTCCTACGAGCAGTACTTC.

J is TRBJ1-1 and V is TRBV5-4; D call uncertain. The CDR3 is made up of 12 amino acids. CDR1 is SGHNT, CDR2 YYREEE, per germline (reference sequence). V was cut by 0 bases and J by 7 bases, with 7 bases left in between. CDR3 loop: CASSLAQNEAFF. CDR3 coding DNA: TGTGCCAGCAGCTTGGCACAGAATGAAGCTTTCTTT. The full variable domain, completed using reference TRBV5-4 and TRBJ1-1, is ETGVTQSPTHLIKTRGQQVTLRCSSQSGHNTVSWYQQALGQGPQFIFQYYREEENGRGNFPPRFSGLQFPNYSSELNVNALELDDSALYLCASSLAQNEAFFGQGTRLTVV.

The rearrangement joins TRBV5-5 to TRBJ2-1, with a tentative D call TRBD1 (6 bases). This CDR3 spans 16 amino acids. Germline loops: CDR1 SGHKS, CDR2 YYEKEE (reference sequence). The V end was cut by 0 bases, the J end by 0 bases, with 10 bases between. The CDR3 here is CASSLVWDNSYNEQFF. Written as DNA, the CDR3 is TGTGCCAGCAGCTTGGTTTGGGACAACTCCTACAATGAGCAGTTCTTC.

This chain uses TRBV6-1 with TRBJ1-5; TRBD1 matches at 7 bases. The CDR3 extends over 18 amino acids. J was trimmed by 0 bases and V by 2 bases; bases with no gene match: 10. Per the germline V gene, CDR1 is MNHNS and CDR2 is SASEGT. CDR3 nucleotides: TGTGCCAGCAGTGAACGATGGACAGGCGGAGGTAGCAATCAGCCCCAGCATTTT. Protein: CASSERWTGGGSNQPQHF.

The V call is TRBV7-2, the J call TRBJ2-5; 9 nucleotides line up with TRBD2. The CDR3 runs to 16 residues. Germline V lookup: CDR1 SGHTA, CDR2 FQGNSA. Trimming removed 2 bases from V and 1 base from J; junction bases left unmatched: 5. CDR3 DNA: TGTGCCAGCAGCTTAACCCCAGCGGGGGGCCAAGAGACCCAGTACTTC. This gives the protein CASSLTPAGGQETQYF.

J is TRBJ2-7 and V is TRBV5-1; 9 bases match TRBD1. V trimming: 4 bases; J trimming: 2 bases; junction bases outside the gene matches: 7. This CDR3 has 15 amino acids. Germline V CDR1 and CDR2: SGHRS, YFSETQ. The CDR3 protein is CASSLWTGETYEQYF. In DNA form, the CDR3 reads TGCGCCAGCAGCCTGTGGACAGGGGAAACCTACGAGCAGTACTTC. The variable domain in full, completed from reference TRBV5-1 and TRBJ2-7, reads KAGVTQTPRYLIKTRGQQVTLSCSPISGHRSVSWYQQTPGQGLQFLFEYFSETQRNKGNFPGRFSGRQFSNSRSEMNVSTLELGDSALYLCASSLWTGETYEQYFGPGTRLTVT.

The rearrangement uses TRBV6-1 and TRBJ2-2; maybe TRBD1 (5 bases). With 2 bases removed from V and 1 base from J, the gap between germline ends came to 11 bases. Germline V gene data show CDR1 as MNHNS and CDR2 as SASEGT. The CDR3 runs to 16 residues. CDR3 region: CASSESGAVNTGELFF. The CDR3 nucleotides are TGTGCCAGCAGTGAAAGTGGGGCTGTGAACACCGGGGAGCTGTTTTTT.